This T cell receptor beta chain emerged from a study of T cell changes during pregnancy in multiple sclerosis (dated by TCRdb to about 2019). For the study in its entirety: In women with multiple sclerosis, the researchers looked at how the T cell repertoire shifted as pregnancy progressed.

Library preparation was by the immunoSEQ multiplex PCR assay. This is the immuneACCESS table as TCRdb keeps it, with only in-frame sequences that have V and J called. A part of the clones is gone; compared with another copy, unresolved V genes explain less than half, and the rest is unexplained. The sample table lists around 48,000 clones, 90% of them with a count of one. Around 3.3% of the sample rests with the top ten. Deletion took 3 bases off V and 7 bases off J, with a span of 18 bases between the germline ends. The CDR3 runs 15 residues from the cysteine to the phenylalanine. Only the CDR3 portion is preserved as DNA: 45 bases, with reading frame beginning at the first base. The germline V gene yields MGHDK for CDR1 and SYGVNS for CDR2. Comments on this clone: The antigen it binds to is not known. No per-base quality is available; no much larger clone lies one base away.

The rearrangement combines TRBV25-1 with TRBJ1-1; TRBD1 is possibly the D segment (6 matching bases). Sample: CD8+ T cells from peripheral blood mononuclear cells, taken before pregnancy. The sequence derives from a female donor with multiple sclerosis, enrolled in a pregnancy study. In nucleotide form, the sequence is TGTGCCAGCAGTGATTACACGGCGGGGGCCGGTGAAGCTTTCTTT. Its protein is CASSDYTAGAGEAFF.